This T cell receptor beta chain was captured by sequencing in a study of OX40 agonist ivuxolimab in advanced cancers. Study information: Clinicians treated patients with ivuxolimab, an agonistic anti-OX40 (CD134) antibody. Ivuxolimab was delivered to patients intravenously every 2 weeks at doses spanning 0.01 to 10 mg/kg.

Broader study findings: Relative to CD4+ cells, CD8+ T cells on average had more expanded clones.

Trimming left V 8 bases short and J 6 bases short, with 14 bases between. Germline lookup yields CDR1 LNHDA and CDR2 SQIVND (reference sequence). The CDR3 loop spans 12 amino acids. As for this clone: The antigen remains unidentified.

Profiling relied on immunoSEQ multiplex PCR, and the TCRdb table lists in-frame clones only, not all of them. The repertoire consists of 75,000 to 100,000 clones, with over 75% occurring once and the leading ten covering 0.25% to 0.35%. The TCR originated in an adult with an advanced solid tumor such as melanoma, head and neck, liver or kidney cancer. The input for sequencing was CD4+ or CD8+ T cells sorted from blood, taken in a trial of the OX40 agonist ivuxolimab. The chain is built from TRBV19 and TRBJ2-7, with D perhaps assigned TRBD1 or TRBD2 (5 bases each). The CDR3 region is CASSGLATEQYF. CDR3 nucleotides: TGTGCCAGTTCGGGGCTCGCTACCGAGCAGTACTTC.